Below are 22 T cell receptor beta chains sequenced from a single sample in a study of T cells in Graves' hyperthyroidism and ophthalmopathy. Authors of the study amplified TCR beta CDR3 regions from RNA transcripts. The HTBI primer set was used in a first-round RT-PCR of the TCR CDR3. From the multiplex PCR reads, TCRdb called clonotypes with MiXCR, one entry per CDR3 protein. The table has around 300,000 distinct CDR3 sequences, 25% to 30% seen once. The sample taken for sequencing was blood. The origin of the receptors is a man aged 40-49 years with Graves' hyperthyroidism that later progressed to Graves' ophthalmopathy.

This sequence joins TRBV20-1 and TRBJ2-7; 10 bases fit TRBD2. Germline V gives CDR1 DFQATT, CDR2 SNEGSKA (reference sequence). The CDR3 is 14 amino acids. With V trimmed by 5 bases and J by 4 bases, 8 bases remained unmatched. The CDR3 DNA follows: TGCAGTGCTGGCTCGGGACTAGCGATGTACGAGCAGTACTTC. Translating it yields CSAGSGLAMYEQYF.

This sequence joins TRBV28 and TRBJ2-5; D is possibly TRBD1 (7 bases). V was shortened by 5 bases and J by 8 bases, with 15 bases between the two germline ends. Germline CDR1 MDHEN, CDR2 SYDVKM. This CDR3 is 13 amino acids long. The CDR3 sequence: CASSLTGRLTQYF. CDR3 DNA sequence: TGTGCCAGCAGTCTGACAGGGAGGCTTACCCAGTACTTC.

This clonotype was seen repeatedly, ten times or more. This chain uses TRBV15 with TRBJ1-5; 9 nucleotides match TRBD1. This CDR3 is built from 22 residues. Germline CDR1 and CDR2: LNHNV and YYDKDF (reference sequence). The V and J ends lost 2 bases and 2 bases, in that order; junction bases with no gene match: 22. The CDR3 bases are TGTGCCACCAGCAGAACGCGTGTTGGGGACAGGGATGGGGTCTGGGGCAATCAGCCCCAGCATTTT. It encodes CATSRTRVGDRDGVWGNQPQHF.

This clonotype was found once. The gene calls are TRBV12-5 and TRBJ2-7, with 11 bases that match TRBD2. The junction had 9 bases not matched to a gene; V was cut back by 5 bases and J by 3 bases. The CDR3 contains 16 residues. CDR1 LGHNT and CDR2 FRNRAP come from the germline V gene. CDR3: CASGRGTSGNVYEQYF. The CDR3 bases are TGTGCTAGTGGTCGTGGGACTAGCGGCAACGTCTACGAGCAGTACTTC.

This clonotype was counted at least ten times. V usage is TRBV10-3 and J usage is TRBJ2-5; tentatively, D is TRBD1 (5 bases). Germline V CDR1 and CDR2: ENHRY, SYGVKD. Between the trimmed V and J ends, which lost 3 bases and 0 bases, there was a span of 8 bases. CDR3 size: 14 residues. CDR3 nucleotide sequence: TGTGCCATCAGTGACTCGACAGACCAAGAGACCCAGTACTTC. Amino acids: CAISDSTDQETQYF.

The table lists this clonotype with many counts. The chain links TRBV6-1 to TRBJ1-2; the match to TRBD1 covers 9 bases. The J segment lost 4 bases and the V segment lost 6 bases, leaving 9 bases of the junction unmatched. CDR1 MNHNS and CDR2 SASEGT come from the germline V gene. There are 15 residues in the CDR3. The CDR3 coding sequence is TGTGCCAGCAGGGACCGGGACAGGGTAACCTATGGCTACACCTTC. Its protein is CASRDRDRVTYGYTF.

The chain uses TRBV7-3 and TRBJ2-2; D is perhaps TRBD2 (5 bases). Trimming removed 6 bases at V and 5 bases at J, with 13 bases between. Germline loops: CDR1 SGHTA, CDR2 FQGTGA. The CDR3 consists of 14 residues. The CDR3 region is CASSPGLWTGELFF. DNA for the CDR3: TGTGCCAGCAGTCCGGGATTATGGACCGGGGAGCTGTTTTTT.

This chain uses TRBV9 with TRBJ2-2, with TRBD2 matching 7 bases. Germline assignment: CDR1 SGDLS and CDR2 YYNGEE. CDR3 length equals 16 residues. Losses at the gene ends were 0 bases for V and 6 bases for J; bases not matched to a gene: 8. The CDR3 nucleotides are TGTGCCAGCAGCGTAGGCGGGAGTCTTATTGCCGGGGAGCTGTTTTTT. Translating it yields CASSVGGSLIAGELFF.

This clonotype has just one count. As DNA, the CDR3 is TGCAGTGCTGGGACGGGACAGGGTACTGGCTACACCTTC. Translating gives CSAGTGQGTGYTF. The rearrangement uses TRBV20-1 and TRBJ1-2; 9 bases agree with TRBD1. V gave up 5 bases and J gave up 7 bases; unmatched junction bases: 8. Germline V gives CDR1 DFQATT, CDR2 SNEGSKA (reference sequence). The CDR3 runs 13 residues.

The chain uses TRBV6-5 and TRBJ2-5; TRBD2 is a possible D gene (6 bases). V was cut by 2 bases and J by 4 bases, with 14 bases left in between. This CDR3 comprises 15 residues. Germline assignment: CDR1 MNHEY and CDR2 SVGAGI. CDR3 bases: TGTGCCAGCAGTTACAGGGCGGGGTTTGGAGAGACCCAGTACTTC. This encodes CASSYRAGFGETQYF.

This clonotype was recorded many times. The V gene is TRBV12-3 or TRBV12-4, the J gene TRBJ2-2, with 10 bases that match TRBD1. This CDR3 has 18 amino acids. V lost 6 bases, J lost 7 bases, and 17 bases stayed unmatched. The DNA of the CDR3 is TGTGCCAGCAGATCCGACATTAAGGACAGGGGGGATTTCGGGGAGCTGTTTTTT. This gives the protein CASRSDIKDRGDFGELFF.

This clonotype was observed a handful of times. This chain joins TRBV12-3 or TRBV12-4 and TRBJ1-1, with D possibly TRBD1 on 6 matching bases. This CDR3 comprises 13 residues. V lost 3 bases and J lost 5, with 10 bases in between. The CDR3 here is CASSFWGRTEAFF. DNA of the CDR3: TGTGCCAGCAGTTTTTGGGGGCGGACTGAAGCTTTCTTT.

The chain links TRBV28 to TRBJ2-5; no clear D gene. V lost 4 bases to trimming and J lost 2 bases, with 11 bases between them. CDR3 length: 14 amino acids. The germline gives CDR1 MDHEN, CDR2 SYDVKM. The CDR3 coding sequence is TGTGCCAGCAGTTGGGCAGGAACTCAAGAGACCCAGTACTTC. It translates to CASSWAGTQETQYF.

This clonotype was detected ten times or more. The CDR3 loop reads CSASLGGNQPQHF. The CDR3 coding sequence is TGCAGTGCTAGTTTGGGGGGCAATCAGCCCCAGCATTTT. V and J are TRBV20-1 and TRBJ1-5; possible D gene TRBD1, 5 bases. The CDR3 has 13 amino acids. V was trimmed by 3 bases and J by 2 bases, leaving 8 bases between them. The germline CDR1 and CDR2 sequences are DFQATT and SNEGSKA (reference sequence).

This clonotype occurred many times. The chain carries TRBV12-3 or TRBV12-4 and TRBJ2-5; 9 nucleotides line up with TRBD2. The CDR3 length is 13 residues. V shed 5 bases and J 5 bases; nucleotides not matched to a gene: 3. The CDR3 sequence: CASSLTSGETQYF. CDR3 in DNA: TGTGCCAGCAGTCTGACTAGCGGTGAGACCCAGTACTTC.

This clonotype was counted many times. This sequence joins TRBV6-5 and TRBJ2-6; a possible D gene is TRBD1 (5 bases). Germline values: CDR1 MNHEY, CDR2 SVGAGI. V lost 4 bases, J lost 2 bases, and 6 bases lay in between. This CDR3 has 14 amino acids. The CDR3 DNA sequence: TGTGCCAGCAGTTCACAGGCTGGGGCCAACGTCCTGACTTTC. This sequence encodes CASSSQAGANVLTF.

This clonotype was observed at least ten times. The chain has TRBV5-5 and TRBJ2-2, with 7 bases identical to TRBD1. With V trimmed by 3 bases and J by 4 bases, 6 bases remained unmatched. CDR1 and CDR2 from the germline V gene are SGHKS and YYEKEE (reference sequence). The CDR3 consists of 15 residues. The CDR3 here is CASSSGQASTGELFF. The CDR3 DNA reads as TGTGCCAGCAGCTCCGGACAGGCGTCCACCGGGGAGCTGTTTTTT.

This clonotype was observed many times. A much bigger clone sits one base away, suggesting this may be a read error. This CDR3 fails to terminate in the conserved phenylalanine or tryptophan, so it likely reflects a read error. The chain links TRBV24-1 to TRBJ1-5; 12 bases are a match to TRBD1. Germline V gene sequence: CDR1 KGHDR, CDR2 SFDVKD. The CDR3 contains 17 residues. V trimming: 2 bases; J trimming: 5 bases; junction bases outside the gene matches: 6. The DNA for the CDR3 is TGTGCCACCAGTGATTCCCGGGACAGGGGGCTCGATCAGCCCCAGCATCTT. Amino acids: CATSDSRDRGLDQPQHL.

The chain employs TRBV30 and TRBJ2-2; D possibly corresponds to TRBD1 (6 bases). CDR3 length equals 16 residues. V lost 2 bases to trimming and J lost 2 bases, with 15 bases between them. The germline V gene encodes CDR1 GTSNPN and CDR2 SVGIG (reference sequence). Here the CDR3 DNA reads TGTGCCTGGAGTACATGGACAGACATAAACACCGGGGAGCTGTTTTTT. This sequence encodes CAWSTWTDINTGELFF.

The chain couples TRBV28 to TRBJ1-1; 7 bases align to TRBD1. The CDR3 runs to 16 residues. CDR1 is MDHEN and CDR2 is SYDVKM in the germline V gene. The V segment lost 5 bases and the J segment 4 bases; nucleotides outside the gene matches: 13. CDR3 protein: CASSGDREPLTTEAFF. As DNA, the CDR3 is TGTGCCAGCAGTGGCGACAGGGAGCCTTTGACCACTGAAGCTTTCTTT.

In this sample, this clonotype turned up many times. The chain combines TRBV20-1 with TRBJ2-7; 12 bases line up with TRBD1. This CDR3 spans 14 amino acids. V lost 3 bases and J lost 5; bases outside the gene matches: 5. Germline CDR1 and CDR2: DFQATT and SNEGSKA (reference sequence). The CDR3 region has the DNA TGCAGTGCTAGTGGGACAGGGGGCTTCAACGAGCAGTACTTC. It encodes CSASGTGGFNEQYF.

The chain couples TRBV6-2 or TRBV6-3 to TRBJ2-7; perhaps TRBD2 as D (6 bases). Near its end, the DNA agrees better with TRBJ2-5, so the J call may be wrong. Looked up from germline, CDR1 is MNHEY and CDR2 is SVGEGT. The CDR3 has 13 residues. The CDR3 loop reads CASSYSRGGTQYF. The CDR3 bases are TGTGCCAGCAGTTACTCACGGGGAGGGACCCAGTACTTC.